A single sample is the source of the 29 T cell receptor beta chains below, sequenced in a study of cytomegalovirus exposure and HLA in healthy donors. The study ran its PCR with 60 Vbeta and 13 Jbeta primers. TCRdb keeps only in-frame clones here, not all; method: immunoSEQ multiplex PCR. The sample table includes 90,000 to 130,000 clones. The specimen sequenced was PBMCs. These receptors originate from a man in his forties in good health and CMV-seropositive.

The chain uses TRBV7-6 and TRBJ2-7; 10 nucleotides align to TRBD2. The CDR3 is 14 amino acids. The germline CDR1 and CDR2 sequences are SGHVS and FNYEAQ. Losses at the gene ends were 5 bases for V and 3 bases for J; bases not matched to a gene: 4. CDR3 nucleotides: TGTGCCAGCAGCCCTAGCGGGAGAGGCTACGAGCAGTACTTC. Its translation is CASSPSGRGYEQYF.

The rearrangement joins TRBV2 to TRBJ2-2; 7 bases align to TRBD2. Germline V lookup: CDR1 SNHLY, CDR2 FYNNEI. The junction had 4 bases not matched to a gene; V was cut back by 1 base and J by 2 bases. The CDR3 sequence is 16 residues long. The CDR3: CASSEVPAGNTGELFF. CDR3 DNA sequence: TGTGCCAGCAGTGAAGTCCCAGCGGGAAACACCGGGGAGCTGTTTTTT.

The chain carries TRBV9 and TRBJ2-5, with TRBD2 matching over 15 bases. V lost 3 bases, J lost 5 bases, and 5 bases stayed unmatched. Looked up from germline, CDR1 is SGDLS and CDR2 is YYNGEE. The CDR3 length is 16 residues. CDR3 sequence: CASSAGTSGRLETQYF. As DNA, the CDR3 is TGTGCCAGCAGCGCCGGGACTAGCGGGAGGTTGGAGACCCAGTACTTC.

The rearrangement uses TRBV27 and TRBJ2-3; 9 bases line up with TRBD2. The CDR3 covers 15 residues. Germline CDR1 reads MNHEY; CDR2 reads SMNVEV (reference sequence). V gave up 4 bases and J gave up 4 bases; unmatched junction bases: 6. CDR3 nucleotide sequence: TGTGCCAGCAGTTCCGCGGGGGGGCACGCAGATACGCAGTATTTT. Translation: CASSSAGGHADTQYF.

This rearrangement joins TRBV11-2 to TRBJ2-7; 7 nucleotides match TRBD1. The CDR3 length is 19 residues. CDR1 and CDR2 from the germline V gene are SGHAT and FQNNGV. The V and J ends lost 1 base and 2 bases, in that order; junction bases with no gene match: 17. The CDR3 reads CASSLGSLLHRDRAYEQYF. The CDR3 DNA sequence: TGTGCCAGCAGCTTAGGGTCCTTGTTACACCGGGACAGAGCCTACGAGCAGTACTTC.

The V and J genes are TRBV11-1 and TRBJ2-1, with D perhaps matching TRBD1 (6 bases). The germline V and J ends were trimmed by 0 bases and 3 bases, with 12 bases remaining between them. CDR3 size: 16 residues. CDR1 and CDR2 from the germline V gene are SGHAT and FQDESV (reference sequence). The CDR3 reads CASSLALRTDYNEQFF. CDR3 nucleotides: TGTGCCAGCAGCTTAGCGCTTAGGACAGACTACAATGAGCAGTTCTTC.

The CDR3: CASSEGQTNTEAFF. CDR3 bases: TGTGCCAGCAGCGAGGGACAGACGAACACTGAAGCTTTCTTT. The V call is TRBV7-9, the J call TRBJ1-1, with TRBD1 identical over 7 bases. V was clipped by 5 bases and J by 1 base; unmatched bases: 4. The CDR3 loop spans 14 amino acids. Germline loops: CDR1 SEHNR, CDR2 FQNEAQ (reference sequence).

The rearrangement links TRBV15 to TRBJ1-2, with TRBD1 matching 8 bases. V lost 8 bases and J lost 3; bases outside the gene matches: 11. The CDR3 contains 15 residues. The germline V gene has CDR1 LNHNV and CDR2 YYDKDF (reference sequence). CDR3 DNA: TGTGCCACCTGCAAGACAGGGGAAGAGGACTATGGCTACACCTTC. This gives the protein CATCKTGEEDYGYTF.

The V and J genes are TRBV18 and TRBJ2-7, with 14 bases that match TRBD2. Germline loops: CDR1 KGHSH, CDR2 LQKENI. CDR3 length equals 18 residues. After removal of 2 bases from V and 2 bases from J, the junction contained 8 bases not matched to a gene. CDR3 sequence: CASSPFRTSGRWAYEQYF. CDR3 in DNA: TGTGCCAGCTCACCATTCCGGACTAGCGGGAGGTGGGCCTACGAGCAGTACTTC.

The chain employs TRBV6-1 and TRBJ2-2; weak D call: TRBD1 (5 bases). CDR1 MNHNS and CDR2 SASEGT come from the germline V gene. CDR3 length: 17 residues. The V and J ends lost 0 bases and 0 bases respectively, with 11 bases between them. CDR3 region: CASSEALQGPNTGELFF. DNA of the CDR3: TGTGCCAGCAGTGAAGCGCTTCAGGGCCCGAACACCGGGGAGCTGTTTTTT.

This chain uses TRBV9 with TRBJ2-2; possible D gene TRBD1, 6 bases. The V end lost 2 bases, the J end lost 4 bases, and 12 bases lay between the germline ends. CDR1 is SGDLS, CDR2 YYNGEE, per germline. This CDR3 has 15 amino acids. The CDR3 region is CASSVDTGSTGELFF. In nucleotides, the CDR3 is TGTGCCAGCAGCGTGGATACAGGGAGCACCGGGGAGCTGTTTTTT.

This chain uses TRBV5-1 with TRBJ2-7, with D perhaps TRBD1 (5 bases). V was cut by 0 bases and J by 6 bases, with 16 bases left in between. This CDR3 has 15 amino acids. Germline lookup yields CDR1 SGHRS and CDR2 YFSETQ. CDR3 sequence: CASSLGRGTGREQYF. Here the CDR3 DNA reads TGCGCCAGCAGCTTGGGAAGGGGCACTGGGCGCGAGCAGTACTTC.

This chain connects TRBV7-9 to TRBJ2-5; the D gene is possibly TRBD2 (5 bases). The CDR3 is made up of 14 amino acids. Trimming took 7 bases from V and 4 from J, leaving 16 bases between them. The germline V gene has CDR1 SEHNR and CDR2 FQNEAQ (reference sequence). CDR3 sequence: CASISNRGRETQYF. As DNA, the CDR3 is TGTGCCAGCATCTCCAACAGAGGGAGAGAGACCCAGTACTTC.

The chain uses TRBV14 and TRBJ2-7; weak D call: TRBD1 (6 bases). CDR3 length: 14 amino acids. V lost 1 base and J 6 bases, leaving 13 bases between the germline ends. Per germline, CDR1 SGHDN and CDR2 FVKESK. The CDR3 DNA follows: TGTGCCAGCAGCCAAGTACCAGGGGTCTCCGAGCAGTACTTC. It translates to CASSQVPGVSEQYF.

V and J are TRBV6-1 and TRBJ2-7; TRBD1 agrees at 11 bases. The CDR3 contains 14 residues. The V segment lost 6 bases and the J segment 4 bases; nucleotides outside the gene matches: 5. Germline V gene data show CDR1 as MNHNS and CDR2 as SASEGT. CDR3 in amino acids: CASSAGQGDYEQYF. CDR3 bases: TGTGCCAGCAGCGCGGGACAGGGGGATTACGAGCAGTACTTC.

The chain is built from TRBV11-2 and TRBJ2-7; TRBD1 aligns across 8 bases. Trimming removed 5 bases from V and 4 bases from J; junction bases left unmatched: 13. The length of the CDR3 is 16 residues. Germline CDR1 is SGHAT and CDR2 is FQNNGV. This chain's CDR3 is CASSISTHGQGYEQYF. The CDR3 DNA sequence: TGTGCCAGCAGCATATCAACTCACGGACAGGGTTACGAGCAGTACTTC.

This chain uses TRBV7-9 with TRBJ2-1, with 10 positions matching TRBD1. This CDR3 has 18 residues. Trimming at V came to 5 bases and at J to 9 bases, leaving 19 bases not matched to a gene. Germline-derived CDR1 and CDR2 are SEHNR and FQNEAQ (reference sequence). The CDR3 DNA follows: TGTGCCAGCAGCCCCCGGGAGGTCGGGACAGGGGCGCTAGGTGAGCAGTTCTTC. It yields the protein CASSPREVGTGALGEQFF. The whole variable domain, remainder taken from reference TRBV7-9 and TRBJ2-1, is DTGVSQNPRHKITKRGQNVTFRCDPISEHNRLYWYRQTLGQGPEFLTYFQNEAQLEKSRLLSDRFSAERPKGSFSTLEIQRTEQGDSAMYLCASSPREVGTGALGEQFFGPGTRLTVL.

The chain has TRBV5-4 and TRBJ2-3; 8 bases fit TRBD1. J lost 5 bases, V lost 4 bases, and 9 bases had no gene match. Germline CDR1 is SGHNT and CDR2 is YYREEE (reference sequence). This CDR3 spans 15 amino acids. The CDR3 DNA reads TGTGCCAGCAGCGTGTCCCCGGACAGGGTAGATACGCAGTATTTT. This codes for CASSVSPDRVDTQYF.

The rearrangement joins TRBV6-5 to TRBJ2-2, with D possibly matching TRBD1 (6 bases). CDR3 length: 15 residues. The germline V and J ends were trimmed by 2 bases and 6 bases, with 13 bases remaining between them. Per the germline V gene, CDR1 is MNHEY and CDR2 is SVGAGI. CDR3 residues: CASSYLSEGAGELFF. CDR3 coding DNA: TGTGCCAGCAGTTACCTCAGTGAGGGGGCCGGGGAGCTGTTTTTT.

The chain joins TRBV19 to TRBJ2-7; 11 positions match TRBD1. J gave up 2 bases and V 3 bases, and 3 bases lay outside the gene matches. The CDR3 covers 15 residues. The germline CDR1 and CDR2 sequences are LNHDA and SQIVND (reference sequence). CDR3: CASSIGTGGTYEQYF. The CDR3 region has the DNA TGTGCCAGTAGTATTGGGACAGGGGGGACCTACGAGCAGTACTTC.

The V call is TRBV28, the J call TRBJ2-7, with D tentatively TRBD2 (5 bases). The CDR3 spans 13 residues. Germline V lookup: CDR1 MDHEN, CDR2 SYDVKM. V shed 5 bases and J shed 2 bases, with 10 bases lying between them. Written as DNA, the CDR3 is TGTGCCAGCAGTCGAGGGATCCCCTACGAGCAGTACTTC. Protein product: CASSRGIPYEQYF. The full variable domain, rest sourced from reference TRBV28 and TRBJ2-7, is DVKVTQSSRYLVKRTGEKVFLECVQDMDHENMFWYRQDPGLGLRLIYFSYDVKMKEKGDIPEGYSVSREKKERFSLILESASTNQTSMYLCASSRGIPYEQYFGPGTRLTVT.

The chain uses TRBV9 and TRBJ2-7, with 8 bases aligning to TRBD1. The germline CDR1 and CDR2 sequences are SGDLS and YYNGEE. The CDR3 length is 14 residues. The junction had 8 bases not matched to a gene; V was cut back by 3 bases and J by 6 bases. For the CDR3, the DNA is TGTGCCAGCAGCGAGGAGGACAGGGTAGGCGAGCAGTACTTC. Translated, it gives CASSEEDRVGEQYF.

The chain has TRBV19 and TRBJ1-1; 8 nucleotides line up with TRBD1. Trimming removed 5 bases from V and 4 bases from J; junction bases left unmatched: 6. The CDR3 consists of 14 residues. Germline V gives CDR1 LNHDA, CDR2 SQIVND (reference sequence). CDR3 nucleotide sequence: TGTGCCAGTAGTTCTACAGGGGGGGGCACTGAAGCTTTCTTT. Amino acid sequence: CASSSTGGGTEAFF. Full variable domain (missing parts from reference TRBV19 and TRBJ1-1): DGGITQSPKYLFRKEGQNVTLSCEQNLNHDAMYWYRQDPGQGLRLIYYSQIVNDFQKGDIAEGYSVSREKKESFPLTVTSAQKNPTAFYLCASSSTGGGTEAFFGQGTRLTVV.

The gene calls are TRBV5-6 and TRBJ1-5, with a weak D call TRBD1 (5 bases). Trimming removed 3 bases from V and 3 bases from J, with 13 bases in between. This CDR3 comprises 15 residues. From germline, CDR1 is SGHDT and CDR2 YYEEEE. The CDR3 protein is CASSSRGIINQPQHF. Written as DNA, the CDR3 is TGTGCCAGCAGCTCTAGGGGAATAATCAATCAGCCCCAGCATTTT. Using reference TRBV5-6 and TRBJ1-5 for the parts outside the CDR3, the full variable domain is DAGVTQSPTHLIKTRGQQVTLRCSPKSGHDTVSWYQQALGQGPQFIFQYYEEEERQRGNFPDRFSGHQFPNYSSELNVNALLLGDSALYLCASSSRGIINQPQHFGDGTRLSIL.

The CDR3 region has the DNA TGCGCCAGCAGCTCTAGCGGGGATAGCCCCCCCGATTGGTACTTC. Encoded protein: CASSSSGDSPPDWYF. The chain recombines TRBV5-1 with TRBJ2-7, with 9 bases fitting TRBD2. The V gene's germline CDR1 is SGHRS and CDR2 YFSETQ. The CDR3 is made up of 15 amino acids. V lost 3 bases to trimming and J lost 12 bases; unmatched junction nucleotides: 16.

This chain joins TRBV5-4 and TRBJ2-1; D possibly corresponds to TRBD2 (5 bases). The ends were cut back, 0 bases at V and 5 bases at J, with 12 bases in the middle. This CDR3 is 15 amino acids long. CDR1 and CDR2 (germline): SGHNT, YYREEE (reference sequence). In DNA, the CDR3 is TGTGCCAGCAGCTTGGGAGGGAGTGGGGACAATGAGCAGTTCTTC. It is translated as CASSLGGSGDNEQFF. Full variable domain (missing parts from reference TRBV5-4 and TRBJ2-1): ETGVTQSPTHLIKTRGQQVTLRCSSQSGHNTVSWYQQALGQGPQFIFQYYREEENGRGNFPPRFSGLQFPNYSSELNVNALELDDSALYLCASSLGGSGDNEQFFGPGTRLTVL.

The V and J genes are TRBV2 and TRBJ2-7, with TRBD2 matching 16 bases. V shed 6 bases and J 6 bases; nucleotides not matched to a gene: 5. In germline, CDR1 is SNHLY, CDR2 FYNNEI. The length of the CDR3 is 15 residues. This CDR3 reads CASRAGTSGRAEQYF. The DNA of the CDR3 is TGTGCCAGCAGAGCCGGGACTAGCGGGAGGGCCGAGCAGTACTTC.

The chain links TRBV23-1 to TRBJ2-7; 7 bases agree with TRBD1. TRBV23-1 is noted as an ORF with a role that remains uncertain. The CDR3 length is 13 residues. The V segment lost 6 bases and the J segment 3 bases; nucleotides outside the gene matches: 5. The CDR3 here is CASRSAGGYEQYF. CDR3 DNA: TGCGCCAGCAGGTCGGCAGGGGGCTACGAGCAGTACTTC.

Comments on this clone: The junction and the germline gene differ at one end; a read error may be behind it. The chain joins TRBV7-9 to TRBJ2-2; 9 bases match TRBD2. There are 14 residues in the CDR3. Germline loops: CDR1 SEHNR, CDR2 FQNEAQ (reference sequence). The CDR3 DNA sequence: TGTGCCAGCAGCCTAGCGGGGCGATTGGGGGAGCTGTTTTTT. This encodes CASSLAGRLGELFF.